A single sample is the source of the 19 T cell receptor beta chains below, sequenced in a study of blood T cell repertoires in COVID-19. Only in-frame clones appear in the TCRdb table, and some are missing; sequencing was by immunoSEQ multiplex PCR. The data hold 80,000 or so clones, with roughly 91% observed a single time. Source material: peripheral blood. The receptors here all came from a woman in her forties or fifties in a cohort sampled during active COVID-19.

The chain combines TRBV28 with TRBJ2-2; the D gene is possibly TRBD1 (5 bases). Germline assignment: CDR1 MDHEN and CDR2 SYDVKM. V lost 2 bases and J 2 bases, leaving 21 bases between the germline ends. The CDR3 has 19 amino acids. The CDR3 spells CASSLLQGIRTINTGELFF. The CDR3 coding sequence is TGTGCCAGCAGTTTACTCCAGGGCATCCGTACCATAAACACCGGGGAGCTGTTTTTT.

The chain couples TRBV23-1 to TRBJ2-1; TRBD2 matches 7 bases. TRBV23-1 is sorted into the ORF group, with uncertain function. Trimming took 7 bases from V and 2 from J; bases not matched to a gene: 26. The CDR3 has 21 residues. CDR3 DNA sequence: TGCGCCAGCACTCCAGCGGGGTGTCTCTACCAAGCGAAGGGAGCCTACAATGAGCAGTTCTTC. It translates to CASTPAGCLYQAKGAYNEQFF.

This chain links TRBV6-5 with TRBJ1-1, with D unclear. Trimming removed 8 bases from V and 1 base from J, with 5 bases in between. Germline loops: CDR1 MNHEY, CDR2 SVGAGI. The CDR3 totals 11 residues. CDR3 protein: CASRGNTEAFF. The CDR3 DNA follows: TGTGCCAGCCGGGGGAACACTGAAGCTTTCTTT.

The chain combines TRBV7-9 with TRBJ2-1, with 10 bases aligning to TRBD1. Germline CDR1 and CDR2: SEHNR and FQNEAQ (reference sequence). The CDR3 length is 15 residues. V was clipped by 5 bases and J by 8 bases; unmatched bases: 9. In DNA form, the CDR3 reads TGTGCCAGCAGCCCAATCCGGGACAGGGGCGATGAGCAGTTCTTC. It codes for CASSPIRDRGDEQFF.

The CDR3 DNA follows: TGTGCCAGCAGTCTAGGGACTTACAATGAGCAGTTCTTC. It encodes CASSLGTYNEQFF. V usage is TRBV2 and J usage is TRBJ2-1, with D possibly being TRBD2 (6 bases). V lost 5 bases, J lost 4 bases, and 9 bases lay in between. This CDR3 has 13 residues. Germline V gene lookup returns CDR1 SNHLY and CDR2 FYNNEI.

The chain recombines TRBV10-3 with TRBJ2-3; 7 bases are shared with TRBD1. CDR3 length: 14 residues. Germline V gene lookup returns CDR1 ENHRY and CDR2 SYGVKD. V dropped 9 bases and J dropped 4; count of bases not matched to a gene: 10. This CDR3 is CAMGQKGASDTQYF. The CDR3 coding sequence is TGTGCCATGGGACAGAAGGGTGCGTCAGATACGCAGTATTTT.

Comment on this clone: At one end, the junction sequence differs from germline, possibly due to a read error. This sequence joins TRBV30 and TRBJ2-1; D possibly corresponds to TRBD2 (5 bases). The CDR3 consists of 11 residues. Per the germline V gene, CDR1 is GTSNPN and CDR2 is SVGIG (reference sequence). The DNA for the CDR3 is TGTGCCTGGAGTCGGACCGCTTCTAGCCTCTTC. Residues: CAWSRTASSLF.

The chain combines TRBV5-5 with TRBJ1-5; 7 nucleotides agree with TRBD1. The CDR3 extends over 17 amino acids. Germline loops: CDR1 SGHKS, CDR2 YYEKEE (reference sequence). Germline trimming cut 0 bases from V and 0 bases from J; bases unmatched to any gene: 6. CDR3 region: CASSLVGTAYSNQPQHF. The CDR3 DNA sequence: TGTGCCAGCAGCTTGGTTGGGACAGCATATAGCAATCAGCCCCAGCATTTT.

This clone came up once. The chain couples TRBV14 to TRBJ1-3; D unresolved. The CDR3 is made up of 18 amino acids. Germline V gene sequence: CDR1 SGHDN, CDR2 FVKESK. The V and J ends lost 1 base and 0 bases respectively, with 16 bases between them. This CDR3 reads CASSQVLGQAVSGNTIYF. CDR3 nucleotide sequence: TGTGCCAGCAGCCAAGTATTGGGTCAGGCCGTCTCTGGAAACACCATATATTTT.

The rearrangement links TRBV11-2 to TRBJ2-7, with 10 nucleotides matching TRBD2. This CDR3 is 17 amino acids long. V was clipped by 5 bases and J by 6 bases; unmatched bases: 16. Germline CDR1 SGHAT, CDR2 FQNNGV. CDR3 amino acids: CASSPQGSGRAVGEQYF. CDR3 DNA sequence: TGTGCCAGCAGCCCCCAGGGCAGCGGGAGGGCGGTGGGCGAGCAGTACTTC.

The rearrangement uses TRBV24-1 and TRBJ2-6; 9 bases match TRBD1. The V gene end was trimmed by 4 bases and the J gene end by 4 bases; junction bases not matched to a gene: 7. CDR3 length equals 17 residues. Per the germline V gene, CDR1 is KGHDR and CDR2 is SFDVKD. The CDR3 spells CATSDSGTGSGANVLTF. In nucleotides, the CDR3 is TGTGCCACCAGTGACTCCGGGACAGGGTCCGGGGCCAACGTCCTGACTTTC.

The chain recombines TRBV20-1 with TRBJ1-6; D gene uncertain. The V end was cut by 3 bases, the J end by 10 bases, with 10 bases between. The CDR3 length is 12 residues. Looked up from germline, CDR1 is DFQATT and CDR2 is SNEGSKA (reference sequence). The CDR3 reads CSASLTGSPLHF. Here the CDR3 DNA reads TGCAGTGCTAGTCTGACTGGGTCACCCCTCCACTTT.

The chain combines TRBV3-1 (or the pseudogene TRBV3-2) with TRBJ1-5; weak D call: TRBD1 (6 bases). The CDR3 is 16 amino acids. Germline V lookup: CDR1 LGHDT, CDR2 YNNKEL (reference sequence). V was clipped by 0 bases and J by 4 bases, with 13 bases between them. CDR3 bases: TGTGCCAGCAGCCAAGATTCCCTGACAGGAAATCAGCCCCAGCATTTT. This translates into CASSQDSLTGNQPQHF.

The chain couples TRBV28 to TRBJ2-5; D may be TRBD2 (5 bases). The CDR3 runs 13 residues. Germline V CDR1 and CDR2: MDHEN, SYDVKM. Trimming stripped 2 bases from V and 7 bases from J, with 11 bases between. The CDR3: CASSLGNRGTQYF. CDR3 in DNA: TGTGCCAGCAGTTTAGGGAATCGGGGGACCCAGTACTTC.

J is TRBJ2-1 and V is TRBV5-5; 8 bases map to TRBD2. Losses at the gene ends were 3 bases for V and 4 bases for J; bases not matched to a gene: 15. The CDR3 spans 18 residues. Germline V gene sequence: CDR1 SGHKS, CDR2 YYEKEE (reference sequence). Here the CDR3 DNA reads TGTGCCAGCAGCTCTCTCGGGACTAGTCGCCCCGGGTACAATGAGCAGTTCTTC. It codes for CASSSLGTSRPGYNEQFF.

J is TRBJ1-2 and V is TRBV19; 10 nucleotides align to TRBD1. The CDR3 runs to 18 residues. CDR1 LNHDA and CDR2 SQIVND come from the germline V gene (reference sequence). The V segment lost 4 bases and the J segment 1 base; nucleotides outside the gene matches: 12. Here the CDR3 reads CASSTPRDRGSVNYGYTF. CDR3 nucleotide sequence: TGTGCCAGTAGTACCCCCCGGGACAGGGGATCGGTTAACTATGGCTACACCTTC.

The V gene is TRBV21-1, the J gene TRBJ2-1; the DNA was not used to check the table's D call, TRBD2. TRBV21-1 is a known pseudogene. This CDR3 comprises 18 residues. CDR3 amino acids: CASSKASLAGGMYNEQFF. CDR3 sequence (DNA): TGTGCCAGCAGCAAAGCGTCATTAGCGGGAGGGATGTACAATGAGCAGTTCTTC.

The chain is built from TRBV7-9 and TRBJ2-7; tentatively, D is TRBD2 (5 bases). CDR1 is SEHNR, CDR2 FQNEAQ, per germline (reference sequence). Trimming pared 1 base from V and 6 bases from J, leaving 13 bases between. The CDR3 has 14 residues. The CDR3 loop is CASSLVGSRAEQYF. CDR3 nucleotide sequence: TGTGCCAGCAGCTTAGTTGGCTCGCGGGCCGAGCAGTACTTC.

The CDR3 sequence is CASGVGGRGANYGYTF. In DNA form, the CDR3 reads TGCGCCAGCGGGGTCGGTGGTAGGGGTGCCAACTATGGCTACACCTTC. V gene TRBV5-1 combines with J gene TRBJ1-2; D may be TRBD1 (5 bases). Germline-derived CDR1 and CDR2 are SGHRS and YFSETQ. CDR3 size: 16 residues. V was pared by 7 bases and J by 2 bases, with 21 bases between.